This T cell receptor beta chain was identified during a study of CD8 T cells in ankylosing spondylitis. By quantitative 5'-RACE with molecular barcodes, the TCR beta libraries were made. One entry per CDR3 protein, called by TCRdb with MiXCR from the 5' RACE reads. The data hold hundreds of thousands of distinct CDR3 sequences, with around 7.8% observed a single time. CDR1 and CDR2 (germline): SGHTA, FQGNSA. V lost 5 bases and J lost 3; bases outside the gene matches: 10. CDR3 length equals 16 residues. The chain recombines TRBV7-2 with TRBJ2-5; 9 bases map to TRBD2. This sequence was found in a male donor with ankylosing spondylitis or in good health (not recorded which). Input material: blood, either unsorted or a sorted T cell fraction (not recorded which). This CDR3 reads CASSRTPPSGKETQYF. CDR3 DNA sequence: TGTGCCAGCAGCCGAACCCCCCCTAGCGGGAAAGAGACCCAGTACTTC.